Presented here are 20 T cell receptor beta chains from one specimen sequenced in a study of T cells in localized non-small cell lung cancer. Produced via immunoSEQ multiplex PCR; TCRdb's table is partial and in-frame only. The repertoire has 100,000 to 150,000 clones, around 89% of them found once; the top ten carry around 1.7%. The sample was peripheral blood, taken before any cancer treatment. These receptors were obtained from a female donor over 55 with stage I lung adenocarcinoma.

The chain uses TRBV5-5 and TRBJ1-2; D uncertain. V was trimmed by 0 bases and J by 6 bases, leaving 15 bases between them. This CDR3 has 15 residues. Germline CDR1 SGHKS, CDR2 YYEKEE (reference sequence). The CDR3 protein is CASSLVPDPLDGYTF. CDR3 bases: TGTGCCAGCAGCTTGGTCCCAGACCCCCTGGATGGCTACACCTTC.

V usage is TRBV27 and J usage is TRBJ2-3, with TRBD2 matching over 7 bases. This CDR3 has 15 amino acids. Germline V lookup: CDR1 MNHEY, CDR2 SMNVEV (reference sequence). With 6 bases clipped from V and 4 bases from J, the junction kept 10 bases outside the gene matches. CDR3 in DNA: TGTGCCAGCAGGGAGACTAGGCGGGGGTCAGATACGCAGTATTTT. This codes for CASRETRRGSDTQYF.

The V call is TRBV6-1, the J call TRBJ2-5, with 11 bases aligning to TRBD1. The V gene end was trimmed by 4 bases and the J gene end by 4 bases; junction bases not matched to a gene: 5. CDR1 is MNHNS and CDR2 is SASEGT in the germline V gene. The CDR3 sequence is 15 residues long. The CDR3 protein is CASSGTGGMGETQYF. The DNA for the CDR3 is TGTGCCAGCAGTGGGACAGGGGGCATGGGAGAGACCCAGTACTTC.

About this clone itself: The same CDR3 is also encoded by other DNA sequences in this sample. The chain employs TRBV10-1 and TRBJ2-7; no firm D call. Germline V gene data show CDR1 as WNHNN and CDR2 as SYGVQD (reference sequence). V shed 4 bases and J shed 0 bases, with 4 bases lying between them. The CDR3 length is 12 residues. CDR3 amino acids: CASSGSSYEQYF. The CDR3 region has the DNA TGCGCCAGCAGTGGTAGCTCCTACGAGCAGTACTTC.

In this sample, this clone turned up many times. The chain is built from TRBV2 and TRBJ2-5; D might be TRBD2 (6 bases). Trimming left V 7 bases short and J 5 bases short, with 8 bases between. Germline lookup yields CDR1 SNHLY and CDR2 FYNNEI. The CDR3 loop spans 11 amino acids. CDR3: CASTSGETQYF. The DNA of the CDR3 is TGTGCCAGCACCAGCGGGGAGACCCAGTACTTC.

This rearrangement joins TRBV4-2 to TRBJ1-5; TRBD1 might be the D (6 bases). Trimming left V 2 bases short and J 4 bases short, with 15 bases between. The CDR3 sequence is 16 residues long. Germline V gene sequence: CDR1 LGHNA, CDR2 YNFKEQ. The CDR3 DNA follows: TGTGCCAGCAGCCAACCCCTAGGGGGGGGGAATCAGCCCCAGCATTTT. Protein: CASSQPLGGGNQPQHF.

This clone is a singleton in its sample. The J gene is TRBJ2-4, the V gene TRBV13; TRBD1 agrees at 8 bases. The CDR3 is 14 amino acids. Germline CDR1 and CDR2: PRHDT and FYEKMQ (reference sequence). V shed 0 bases and J 5 bases; nucleotides not matched to a gene: 0. The CDR3 DNA is TGTGCCAGCAGCTTAGGGGGACAGGAAAACATTCAGTACTTC. Encoded protein: CASSLGGQENIQYF.

The chain combines TRBV5-4 with TRBJ1-3; D is undetermined. The CDR3 totals 16 residues. The germline gives CDR1 SGHNT, CDR2 YYREEE (reference sequence). V gave up 0 bases and J gave up 0 bases, with 10 bases separating them. The CDR3 loop is CASSLGSSSSGNTIYF. The CDR3 DNA follows: TGTGCCAGCAGCTTGGGGTCCAGTAGCTCTGGAAACACCATATATTTT.

This clone was detected only a few times. V and J are TRBV7-6 and TRBJ1-2; maybe TRBD1 (5 bases). V was trimmed by 2 bases and J by 8 bases, leaving 9 bases between them. This CDR3 is built from 12 residues. Germline CDR1 SGHVS, CDR2 FNYEAQ. Here the CDR3 reads CASSLQGWGYTF. CDR3 coding DNA: TGTGCCAGCAGCTTACAGGGCTGGGGCTACACCTTC.

This clone was seen just once. The V gene is TRBV2, the J gene TRBJ2-1, with TRBD2 identical over 11 bases. This CDR3 has 14 amino acids. V lost 3 bases to trimming and J lost 10 bases; unmatched junction nucleotides: 5. Germline values: CDR1 SNHLY, CDR2 FYNNEI. CDR3 DNA: TGTGCCAGCAGTGAGGTGACTAGCGGGATCGAGCAGTTCTTC. It encodes CASSEVTSGIEQFF.

The chain carries TRBV5-1 and TRBJ2-2, with unresolved D. V was pared by 2 bases and J by 0 bases, with 5 bases between. Germline V gene lookup returns CDR1 SGHRS and CDR2 YFSETQ. This CDR3 is 14 amino acids long. DNA of the CDR3: TGCGCCAGCAGCTTCCGTTCGAACACCGGGGAGCTGTTTTTT. It is translated as CASSFRSNTGELFF.

The V call is TRBV28, the J call TRBJ1-4; TRBD1 matches at 10 bases. The CDR3 totals 15 residues. With 8 bases clipped from V and 1 base from J, the junction kept 4 bases outside the gene matches. Germline loops: CDR1 MDHEN, CDR2 SYDVKM. CDR3 amino acids: CASHGQGVTNEKLFF. DNA for the CDR3: TGTGCCAGCCATGGACAGGGGGTAACTAATGAAAAACTGTTTTTT.

The genes are TRBV11-1 and TRBJ2-7; D uncertain. Germline loops: CDR1 SGHAT, CDR2 FQDESV (reference sequence). The CDR3 consists of 13 residues. Deletions cut 1 base from V and 2 bases from J, with 6 bases between. CDR3 in DNA: TGTGCCAGCAGCTTAGGGCTAGCCTACGAGCAGTACTTC. Translating it yields CASSLGLAYEQYF. Together with reference TRBV11-1 and TRBJ2-7, the CDR3 gives the full variable domain: EAEVAQSPRYKITEKSQAVAFWCDPISGHATLYWYRQILGQGPELLVQFQDESVVDDSQLPKDRFSAERLKGVDSTLKIQPAELGDSAMYLCASSLGLAYEQYFGPGTRLTVT.

This clone was counted a few times. The chain combines TRBV21-1 with TRBJ1-2. TRBV21-1 is a known pseudogene. The CDR3 totals 12 residues. The CDR3 region has the DNA TGTGCACAAAAGAGGGCACTCTATGGCTACACCTTC. Translating gives CAQKRALYGYTF.

For this clone: The junction departs from the called germline gene at one end, perhaps through a read error. The V gene is TRBV29-1, the J gene TRBJ2-2, with 7 bases aligning to TRBD1. This CDR3 has 14 amino acids. Germline V CDR1 and CDR2: SQVTM, ANQGSEA. The CDR3 loop is CSARQGSNTGELFF. The CDR3, as DNA: TGCAGCGCCCGACAGGGCTCGAATACCGGGGAGCTGTTTTTT.

This chain joins TRBV4-1 and TRBJ2-7; a possible D gene is TRBD2 (7 bases). Per the germline V gene, CDR1 is MGHRA and CDR2 is YSYEKL. CDR3 length: 17 residues. Trimming removed 4 bases from V and 5 bases from J, with 24 bases in between. DNA of the CDR3: TGCGCCAGCAGCCCCACCCCCCGTCGGGGGGCGGTGAACGAGCAGTACTTC. This encodes CASSPTPRRGAVNEQYF.

V gene TRBV5-4 combines with J gene TRBJ2-1; D call uncertain. The CDR3 has 12 residues. Trimming shortened V by 5 bases and J by 6 bases, and 9 bases separated the two germline ends. Germline assignment: CDR1 SGHNT and CDR2 YYREEE (reference sequence). Here the CDR3 reads CASRSTANEQFF. CDR3 nucleotide sequence: TGTGCCAGCAGATCCACCGCCAATGAGCAGTTCTTC.

The V and J genes are TRBV30 and TRBJ2-7, with 10 bases lining up with TRBD2. The CDR3 sequence is 14 residues long. Germline CDR1 and CDR2: GTSNPN and SVGIG (reference sequence). Trimming took 4 bases from V and 0 from J; bases not matched to a gene: 3. The CDR3 sequence is CAWTSGSFSYEQYF. CDR3 in DNA: TGTGCCTGGACTAGCGGGAGTTTCTCCTACGAGCAGTACTTC.

The chain uses TRBV7-9 and TRBJ1-5; 9 nucleotides line up with TRBD1. J lost 4 bases, V lost 2 bases, and 3 bases had no gene match. Germline V CDR1 and CDR2: SEHNR, FQNEAQ (reference sequence). The CDR3 sequence is 15 residues long. This CDR3 reads CASSLSDRGNQPQHF. For the CDR3, the DNA is TGTGCCAGCAGCTTATCCGACAGGGGGAATCAGCCCCAGCATTTT.

The chain links TRBV29-1 to TRBJ2-4; 8 positions match TRBD1. CDR1 SQVTM and CDR2 ANQGSEA come from the germline V gene. The CDR3 covers 13 residues. Trimming removed 7 bases from V and 5 bases from J; junction bases left unmatched: 7. CDR3 protein: CSAGQGVENIQYF. CDR3 coding DNA: TGCAGCGCCGGACAGGGAGTGGAAAACATTCAGTACTTC.